The sequence of this T cell receptor (beta chain) was determined in a study of T cell responses to AZD1222 COVID-19 vaccine. Profiling relied on immunoSEQ multiplex PCR, and the TCRdb table lists in-frame clones only, not all of them. The table records 240,000 or so clones, 93% of them present only once. This CDR3 has 15 residues. CDR1 and CDR2 (germline): LGHDT, YNNKEL (reference sequence). Trimming took off 5 bases at V and 14 bases at J, with 25 bases between the two ends. Sequencing was performed on peripheral blood, taken on day 0 of AZD1222 vaccination. The chain carries TRBV3-1 (or the pseudogene TRBV3-2) and TRBJ2-1; D assignment may be TRBD1 or TRBD2 (5 bases each). This receptor was identified in an adult in good health. In DNA form, the CDR3 reads TGTGCCAGCAGCGGTGGATGGGGGACCCCGGGGAAAAAGTTCTTC. Translation: CASSGGWGTPGKKFF.